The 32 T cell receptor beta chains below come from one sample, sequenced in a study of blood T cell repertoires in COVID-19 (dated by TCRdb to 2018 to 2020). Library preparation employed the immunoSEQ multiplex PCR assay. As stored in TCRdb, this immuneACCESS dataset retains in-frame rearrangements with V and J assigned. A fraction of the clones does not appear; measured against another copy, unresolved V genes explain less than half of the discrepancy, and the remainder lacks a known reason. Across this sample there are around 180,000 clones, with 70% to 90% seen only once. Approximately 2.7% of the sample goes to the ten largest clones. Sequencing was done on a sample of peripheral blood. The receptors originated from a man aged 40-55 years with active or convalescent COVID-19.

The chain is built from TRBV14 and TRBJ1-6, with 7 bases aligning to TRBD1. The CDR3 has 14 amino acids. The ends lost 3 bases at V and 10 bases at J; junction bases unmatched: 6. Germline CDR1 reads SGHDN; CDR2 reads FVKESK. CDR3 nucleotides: TGTGCCAGCAGCCAGGCAACAGGGGTGTCACCCCTCCACTTT. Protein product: CASSQATGVSPLHF.

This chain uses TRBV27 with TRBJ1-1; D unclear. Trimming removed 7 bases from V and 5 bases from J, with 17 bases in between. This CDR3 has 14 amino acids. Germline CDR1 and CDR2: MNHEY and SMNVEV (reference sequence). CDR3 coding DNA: TGTGCCAGCACCCTAAACGTCGGGAGGACTGAAGCTTTCTTT. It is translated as CASTLNVGRTEAFF.

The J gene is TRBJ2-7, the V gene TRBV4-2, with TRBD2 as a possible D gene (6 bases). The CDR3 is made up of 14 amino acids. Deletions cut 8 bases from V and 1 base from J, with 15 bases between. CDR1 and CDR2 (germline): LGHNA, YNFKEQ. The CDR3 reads CASGPDSGSYEQYF. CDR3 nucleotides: TGTGCCAGCGGACCCGATAGCGGTTCCTACGAGCAGTACTTC.

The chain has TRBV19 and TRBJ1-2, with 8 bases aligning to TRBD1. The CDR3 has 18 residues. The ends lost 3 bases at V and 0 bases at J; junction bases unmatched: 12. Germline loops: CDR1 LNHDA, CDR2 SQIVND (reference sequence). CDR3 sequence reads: CASSIRGDRGLANYGYTF. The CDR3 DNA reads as TGTGCCAGTAGTATTCGTGGAGACAGGGGTCTAGCTAACTATGGCTACACCTTC.

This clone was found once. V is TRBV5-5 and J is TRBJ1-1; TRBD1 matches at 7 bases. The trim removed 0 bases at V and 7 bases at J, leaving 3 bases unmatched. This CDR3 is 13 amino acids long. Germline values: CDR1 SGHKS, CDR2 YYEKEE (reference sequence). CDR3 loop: CASSLGTGVEAFF. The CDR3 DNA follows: TGTGCCAGCAGCTTGGGGACAGGAGTTGAAGCTTTCTTT.

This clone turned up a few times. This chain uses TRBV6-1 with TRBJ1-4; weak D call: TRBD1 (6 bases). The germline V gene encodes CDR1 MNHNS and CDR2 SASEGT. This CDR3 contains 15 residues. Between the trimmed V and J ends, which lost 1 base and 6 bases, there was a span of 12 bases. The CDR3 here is CASSEVGGAHEKLFF. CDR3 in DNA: TGTGCCAGCAGTGAAGTTGGGGGGGCGCATGAAAAACTGTTTTTT.

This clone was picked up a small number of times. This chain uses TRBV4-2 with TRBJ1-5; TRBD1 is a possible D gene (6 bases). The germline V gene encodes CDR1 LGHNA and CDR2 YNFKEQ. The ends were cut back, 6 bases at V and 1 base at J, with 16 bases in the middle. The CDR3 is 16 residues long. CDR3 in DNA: TGTGCCAGCAGACGGGCCTCAGGGGAGAGCAATCAGCCCCAGCATTTT. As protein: CASRRASGESNQPQHF.

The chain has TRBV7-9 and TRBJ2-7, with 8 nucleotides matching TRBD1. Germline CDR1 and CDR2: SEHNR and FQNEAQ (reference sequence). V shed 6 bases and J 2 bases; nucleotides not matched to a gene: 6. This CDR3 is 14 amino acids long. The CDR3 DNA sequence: TGTGCCAGCAGACCCGGACAGGGAGCCTACGAGCAGTACTTC. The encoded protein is CASRPGQGAYEQYF.

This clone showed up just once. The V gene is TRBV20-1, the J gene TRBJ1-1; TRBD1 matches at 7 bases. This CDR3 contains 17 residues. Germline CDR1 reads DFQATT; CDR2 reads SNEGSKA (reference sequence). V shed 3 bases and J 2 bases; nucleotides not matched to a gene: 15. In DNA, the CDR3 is TGCAGTGCTAGTTTCGCGGGGACAGAAACTACTAACACTGAAGCTTTCTTT. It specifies CSASFAGTETTNTEAFF.

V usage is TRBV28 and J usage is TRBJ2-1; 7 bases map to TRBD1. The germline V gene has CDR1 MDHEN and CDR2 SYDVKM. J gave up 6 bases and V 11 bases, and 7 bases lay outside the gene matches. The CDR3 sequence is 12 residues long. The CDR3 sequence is CAEERGRNEQFF. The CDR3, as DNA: TGTGCCGAGGAAAGGGGGCGCAATGAGCAGTTCTTC.

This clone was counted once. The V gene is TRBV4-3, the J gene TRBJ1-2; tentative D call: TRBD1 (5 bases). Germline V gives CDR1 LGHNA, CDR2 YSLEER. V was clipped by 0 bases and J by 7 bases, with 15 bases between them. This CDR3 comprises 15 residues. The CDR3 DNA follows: TGCGCCAGCAGCCAAGATTTGACAGTCTTAAGTGGCTACACCTTC. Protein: CASSQDLTVLSGYTF.

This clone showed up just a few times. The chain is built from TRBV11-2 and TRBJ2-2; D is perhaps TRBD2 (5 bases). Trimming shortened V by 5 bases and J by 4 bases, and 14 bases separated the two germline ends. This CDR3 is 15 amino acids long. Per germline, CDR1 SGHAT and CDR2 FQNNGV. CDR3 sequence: CASSPLDWVTGELFF. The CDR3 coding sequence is TGTGCCAGCAGCCCACTGGACTGGGTCACCGGGGAGCTGTTTTTT. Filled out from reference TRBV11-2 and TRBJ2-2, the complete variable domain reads EAGVAQSPRYKIIEKRQSVAFWCNPISGHATLYWYQQILGQGPKLLIQFQNNGVVDDSQLPKDRFSAERLKGVDSTLKIQPAKLEDSAVYLCASSPLDWVTGELFFGEGSRLTVL.

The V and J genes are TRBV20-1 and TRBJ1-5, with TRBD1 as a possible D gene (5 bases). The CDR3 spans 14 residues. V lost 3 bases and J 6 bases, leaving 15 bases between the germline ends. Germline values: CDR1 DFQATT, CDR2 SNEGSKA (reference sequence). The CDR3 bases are TGCAGTGCTAGTCCAGGCAGGGAGGTTCAGCCCCAGCATTTT. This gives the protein CSASPGREVQPQHF.

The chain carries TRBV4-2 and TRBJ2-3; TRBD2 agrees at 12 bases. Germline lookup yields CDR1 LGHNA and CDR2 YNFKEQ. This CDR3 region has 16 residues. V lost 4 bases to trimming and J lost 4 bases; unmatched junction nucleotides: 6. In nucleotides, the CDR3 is TGTGCCAGCAGCCGGACTAGCGGGGAGGGCGCAGATACGCAGTATTTT. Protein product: CASSRTSGEGADTQYF.

The CDR3 protein is CASSPQDSSTEAFF. The CDR3 coding sequence is TGTGCCAGCAGTCCCCAGGACAGCTCCACTGAAGCTTTCTTT. The chain has TRBV27 and TRBJ1-1; possible D gene TRBD1, 6 bases. Germline values: CDR1 MNHEY, CDR2 SMNVEV (reference sequence). The CDR3 is made up of 14 amino acids. The ends were cut back, 5 bases at V and 4 bases at J, with 14 bases in the middle.

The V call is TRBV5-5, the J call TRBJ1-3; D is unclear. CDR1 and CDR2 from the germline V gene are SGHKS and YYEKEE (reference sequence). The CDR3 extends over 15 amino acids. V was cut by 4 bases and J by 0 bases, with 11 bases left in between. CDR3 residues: CASSVHSFSGNTIYF. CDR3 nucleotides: TGTGCCAGCAGCGTCCACAGCTTCTCTGGAAACACCATATATTTT.

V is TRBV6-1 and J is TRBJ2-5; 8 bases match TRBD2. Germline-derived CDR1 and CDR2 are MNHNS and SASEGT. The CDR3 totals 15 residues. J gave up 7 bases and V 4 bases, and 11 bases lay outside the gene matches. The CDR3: CASSVAGQIYVTQYF. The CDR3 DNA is TGTGCCAGCAGTGTAGCGGGACAAATTTATGTGACCCAGTACTTC.

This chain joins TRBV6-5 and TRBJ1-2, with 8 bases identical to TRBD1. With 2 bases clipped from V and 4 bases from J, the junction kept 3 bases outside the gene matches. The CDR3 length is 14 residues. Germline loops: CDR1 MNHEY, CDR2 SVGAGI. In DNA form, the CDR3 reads TGTGCCAGCAGTTACCGGACAGGGCCCTATGGCTACACCTTC. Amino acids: CASSYRTGPYGYTF.

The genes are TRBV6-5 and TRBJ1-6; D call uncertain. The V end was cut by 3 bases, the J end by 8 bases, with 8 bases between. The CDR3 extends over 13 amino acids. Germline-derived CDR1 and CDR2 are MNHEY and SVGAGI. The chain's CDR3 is CASSYSTYSPLHF. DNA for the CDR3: TGTGCCAGCAGTTATTCCACTTATTCACCCCTCCACTTT.

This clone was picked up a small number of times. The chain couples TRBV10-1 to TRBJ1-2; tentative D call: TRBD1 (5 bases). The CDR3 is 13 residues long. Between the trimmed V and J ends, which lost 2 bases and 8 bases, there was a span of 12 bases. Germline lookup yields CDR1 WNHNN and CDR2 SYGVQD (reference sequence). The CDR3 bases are TGCGCCAGCAGTGAGCGACAGTTCGGGGGCTACACCTTC. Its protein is CASSERQFGGYTF.

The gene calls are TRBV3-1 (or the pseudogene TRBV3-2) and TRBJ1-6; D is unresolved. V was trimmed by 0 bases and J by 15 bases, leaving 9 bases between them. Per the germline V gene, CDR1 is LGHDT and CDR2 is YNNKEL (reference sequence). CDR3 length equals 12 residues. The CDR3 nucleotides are TGTGCCAGCAGCCAAGAGGGAGCTCTCCTCCACTTT. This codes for CASSQEGALLHF.

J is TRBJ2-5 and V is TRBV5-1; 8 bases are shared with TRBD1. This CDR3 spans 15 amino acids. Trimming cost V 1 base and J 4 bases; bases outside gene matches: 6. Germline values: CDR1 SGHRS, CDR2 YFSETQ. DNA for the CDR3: TGCGCCAGCAGCTTGCCCCGGACAGGGCTAGAGACCCAGTACTTC. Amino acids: CASSLPRTGLETQYF.

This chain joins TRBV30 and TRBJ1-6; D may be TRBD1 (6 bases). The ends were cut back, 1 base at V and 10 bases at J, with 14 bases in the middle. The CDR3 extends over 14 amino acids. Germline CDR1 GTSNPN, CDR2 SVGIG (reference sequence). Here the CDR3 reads CAWSGAGVGSPLHF. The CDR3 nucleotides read TGTGCCTGGAGTGGGGCAGGGGTGGGATCACCCCTCCACTTT.

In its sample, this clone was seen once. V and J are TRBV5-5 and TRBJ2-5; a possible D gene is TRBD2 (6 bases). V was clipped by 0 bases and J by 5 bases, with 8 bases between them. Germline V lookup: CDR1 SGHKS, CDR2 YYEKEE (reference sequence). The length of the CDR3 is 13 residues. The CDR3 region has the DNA TGTGCCAGCAGCTTGGTGGCGGGGGAGACCCAGTACTTC. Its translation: CASSLVAGETQYF.

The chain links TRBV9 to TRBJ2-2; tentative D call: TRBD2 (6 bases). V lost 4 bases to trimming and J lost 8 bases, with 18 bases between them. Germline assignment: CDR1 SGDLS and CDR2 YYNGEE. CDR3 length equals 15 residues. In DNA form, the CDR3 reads TGTGCCAGCAGCCCGATGGTCCGGGACTCAGGGGAGCTGTTTTTT. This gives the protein CASSPMVRDSGELFF.

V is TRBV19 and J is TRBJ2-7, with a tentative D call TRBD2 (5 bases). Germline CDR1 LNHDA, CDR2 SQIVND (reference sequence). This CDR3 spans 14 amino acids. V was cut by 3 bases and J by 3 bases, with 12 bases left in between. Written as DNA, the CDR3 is TGTGCCAGTAGTATTGGGGAGACACGCTACGAGCAGTACTTC. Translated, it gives CASSIGETRYEQYF.

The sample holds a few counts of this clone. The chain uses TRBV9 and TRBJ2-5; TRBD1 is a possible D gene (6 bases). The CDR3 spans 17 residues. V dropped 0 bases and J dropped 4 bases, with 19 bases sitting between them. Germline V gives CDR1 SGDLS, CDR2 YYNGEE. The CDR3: CASSVGARVGAGETQYF. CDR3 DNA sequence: TGTGCCAGCAGCGTAGGGGCTCGAGTGGGGGCCGGAGAGACCCAGTACTTC.

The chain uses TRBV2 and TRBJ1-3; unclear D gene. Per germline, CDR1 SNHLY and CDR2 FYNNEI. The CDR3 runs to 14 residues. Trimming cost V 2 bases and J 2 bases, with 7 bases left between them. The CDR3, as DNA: TGTGCCAGCAGTGAACTGGCAGCTGGAAACACCATATATTTT. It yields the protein CASSELAAGNTIYF.

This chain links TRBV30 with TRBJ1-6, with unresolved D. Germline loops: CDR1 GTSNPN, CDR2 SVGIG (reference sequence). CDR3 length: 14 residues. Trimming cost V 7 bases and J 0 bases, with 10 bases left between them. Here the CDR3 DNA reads TGTGCCTTTGTGGTTAGCTCCTATAATTCACCCCTCCACTTT. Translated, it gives CAFVVSSYNSPLHF.

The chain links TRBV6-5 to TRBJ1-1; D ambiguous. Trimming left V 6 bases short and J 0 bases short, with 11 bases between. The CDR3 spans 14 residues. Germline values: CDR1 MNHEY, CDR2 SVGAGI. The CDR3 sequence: CASSRLGVNTEAFF. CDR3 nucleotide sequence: TGTGCCAGCAGCCGCCTCGGGGTGAACACTGAAGCTTTCTTT.

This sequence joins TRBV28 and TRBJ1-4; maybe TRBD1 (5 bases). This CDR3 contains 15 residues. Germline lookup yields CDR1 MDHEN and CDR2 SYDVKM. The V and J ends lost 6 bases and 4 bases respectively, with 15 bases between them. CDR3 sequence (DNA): TGTGCCAGCAGCTTCGGGACTTCAATTAATGAAAAACTGTTTTTT. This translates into CASSFGTSINEKLFF.

In DNA, the CDR3 is TGTGCCAGCAGCTTCCTGGGCAGGGGTGGAACCGGGGAGCTGTTTTTT. It is translated as CASSFLGRGGTGELFF. The V and J genes are TRBV5-6 and TRBJ2-2, with D perhaps matching TRBD1 (6 bases). This CDR3 has 16 residues. Per germline, CDR1 SGHDT and CDR2 YYEEEE. Trimming stripped 2 bases from V and 5 bases from J, with 16 bases between.